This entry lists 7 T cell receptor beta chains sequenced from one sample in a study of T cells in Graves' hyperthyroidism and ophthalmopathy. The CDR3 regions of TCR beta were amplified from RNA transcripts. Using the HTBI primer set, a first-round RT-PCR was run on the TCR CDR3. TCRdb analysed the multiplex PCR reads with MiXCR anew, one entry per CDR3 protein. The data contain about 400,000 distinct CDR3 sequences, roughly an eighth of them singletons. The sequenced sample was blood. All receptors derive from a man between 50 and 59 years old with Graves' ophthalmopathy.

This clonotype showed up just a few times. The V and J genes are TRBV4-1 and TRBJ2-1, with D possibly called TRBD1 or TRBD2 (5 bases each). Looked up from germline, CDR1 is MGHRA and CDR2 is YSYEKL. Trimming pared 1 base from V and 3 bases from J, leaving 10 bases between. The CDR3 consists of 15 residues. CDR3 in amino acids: CASSQGPGSYNEQFF. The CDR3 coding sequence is TGCGCCAGCAGCCAAGGACCAGGGAGCTACAATGAGCAGTTCTTC.

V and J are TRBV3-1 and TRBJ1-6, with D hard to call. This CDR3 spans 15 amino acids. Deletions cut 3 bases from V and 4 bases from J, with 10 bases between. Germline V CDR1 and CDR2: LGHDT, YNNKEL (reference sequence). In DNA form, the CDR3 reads TGTGCCAGCAGCCAGGGCCAGTTATATAATTCACCCCTCCACTTT. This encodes CASSQGQLYNSPLHF.

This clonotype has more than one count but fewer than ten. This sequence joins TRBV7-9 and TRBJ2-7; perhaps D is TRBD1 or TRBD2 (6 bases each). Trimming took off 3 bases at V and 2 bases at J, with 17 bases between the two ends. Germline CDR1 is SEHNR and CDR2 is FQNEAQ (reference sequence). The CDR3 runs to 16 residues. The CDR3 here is CASSFSGQGITYEQYF. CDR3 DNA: TGTGCCAGCAGCTTCAGCGGGCAGGGGATAACCTACGAGCAGTACTTC. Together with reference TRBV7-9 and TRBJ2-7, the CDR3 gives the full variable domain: DTGVSQNPRHKITKRGQNVTFRCDPISEHNRLYWYRQTLGQGPEFLTYFQNEAQLEKSRLLSDRFSAERPKGSFSTLEIQRTEQGDSAMYLCASSFSGQGITYEQYFGPGTRLTVT.

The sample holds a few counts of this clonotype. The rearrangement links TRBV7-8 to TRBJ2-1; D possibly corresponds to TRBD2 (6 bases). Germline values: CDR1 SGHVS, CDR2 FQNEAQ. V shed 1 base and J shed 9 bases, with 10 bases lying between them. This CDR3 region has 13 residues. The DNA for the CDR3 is TGTGCCAGCAGCTTAGGGAGGGTAAGTGAGCAGTTCTTC. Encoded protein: CASSLGRVSEQFF.

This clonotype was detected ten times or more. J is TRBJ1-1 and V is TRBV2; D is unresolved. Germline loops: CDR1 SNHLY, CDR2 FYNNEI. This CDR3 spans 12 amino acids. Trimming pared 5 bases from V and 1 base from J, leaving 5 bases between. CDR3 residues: CASSTANTEAFF. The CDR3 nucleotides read TGTGCCAGCAGTACAGCGAACACTGAAGCTTTCTTT.

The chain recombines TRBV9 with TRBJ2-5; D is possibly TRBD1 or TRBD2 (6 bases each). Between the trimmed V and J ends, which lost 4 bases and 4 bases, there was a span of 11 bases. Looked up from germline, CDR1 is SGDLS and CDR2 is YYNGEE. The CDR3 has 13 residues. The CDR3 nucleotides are TGTGCCAGCAGCCCGGGGGCTCTAGAGACCCAGTACTTC. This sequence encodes CASSPGALETQYF.

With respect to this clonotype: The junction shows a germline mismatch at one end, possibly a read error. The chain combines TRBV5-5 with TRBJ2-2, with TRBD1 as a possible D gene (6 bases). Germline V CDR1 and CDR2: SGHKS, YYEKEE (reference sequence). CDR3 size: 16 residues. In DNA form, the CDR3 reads TGTGCCGGCAGCTCCGGACAGCTAGTAAGCACCGGGGAGCTGTTTTTT. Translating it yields CAGSSGQLVSTGELFF.